These T cell receptor beta chains were read from a single sample in a study of shared clonotypes between healthy human individuals. The protocol was immunoSEQ multiplex PCR, while the TCRdb copy is restricted to in-frame clones and leaves out a portion. This sample has around 560,000 clones; about 95% occur once, and the top ten carry over 0.095%. The sample was naive CD8+ T cells sorted from blood. The receptors were sampled from a woman younger than 45 in good health. Both conserved end residues are part of each CDR3. The D gene is left open where the match is weak.

v_call	j_call	d_call	cdr3_aa	cdr3_nt
TRBV5-1	TRBJ1-3	.	CASSPDSRSGNTIYF	TGCGCCAGCAGTCCGGACAGCCGCTCTGGAAACACCATATATTTT
TRBV7-9	TRBJ2-7	.	CASSRAATYEQYF	TGTGCCAGCAGTCGGGCGGCGACCTACGAGCAGTACTTC
TRBV27	TRBJ2-7	TRBD2	CASSSPSGTYEQYF	TGTGCCAGCAGTTCTCCTAGCGGAACTTACGAGCAGTACTTC
TRBV19	TRBJ2-2	.	CASSIDKFGGELFF	TGTGCCAGTAGTATAGATAAATTTGGCGGGGAGCTGTTTTTT
TRBV5-1	TRBJ2-7	TRBD2	CASSLEPSGSGSYEQYF	TGCGCCAGCAGCTTGGAGCCAAGCGGGAGTGGGTCCTACGAGCAGTACTTC
TRBV9	TRBJ2-7	.	CASSPSLPYEQYF	TGTGCCAGCAGCCCCAGTCTCCCCTACGAGCAGTACTTC
TRBV6-5	TRBJ1-1	.	CASSFELNTEAFF	TGTGCCAGCAGTTTCGAGCTGAACACTGAAGCTTTCTTT
TRBV7-6	TRBJ2-7	TRBD2	CASSEGLAGVHEQYF	TGTGCCAGCAGCGAGGGACTAGCGGGAGTCCACGAGCAGTACTTC
TRBV6-5	TRBJ2-7	.	CASSRTVNYEQYF	TGTGCCAGCAGCCGGACAGTCAACTACGAGCAGTACTTC
TRBV2	TRBJ2-7	TRBD2	CASQAGGTTYEQYF	TGTGCCAGCCAGGCGGGAGGGACAACCTACGAGCAGTACTTC